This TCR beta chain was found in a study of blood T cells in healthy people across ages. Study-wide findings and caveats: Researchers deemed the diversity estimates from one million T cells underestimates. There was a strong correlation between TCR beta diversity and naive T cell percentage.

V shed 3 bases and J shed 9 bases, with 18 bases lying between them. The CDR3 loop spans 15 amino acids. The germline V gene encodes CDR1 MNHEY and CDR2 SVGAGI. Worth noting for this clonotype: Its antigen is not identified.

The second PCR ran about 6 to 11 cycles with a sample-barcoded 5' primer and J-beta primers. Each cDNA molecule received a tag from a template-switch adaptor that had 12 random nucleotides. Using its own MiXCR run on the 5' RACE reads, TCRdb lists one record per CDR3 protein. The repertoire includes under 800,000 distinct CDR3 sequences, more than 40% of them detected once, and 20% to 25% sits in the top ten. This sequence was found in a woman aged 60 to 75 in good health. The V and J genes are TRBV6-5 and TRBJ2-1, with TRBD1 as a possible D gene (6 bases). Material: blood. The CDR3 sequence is CASSYNRALAGEQFF. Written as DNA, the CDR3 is TGTGCCAGCAGTTATAACAGGGCCTTAGCCGGTGAGCAGTTCTTC.